These T cell receptor beta chains were read from a single sample in a study of OX40 agonist ivuxolimab in advanced cancers. Some clones are missing from TCRdb's copy, which holds only in-frame ones; the method was immunoSEQ multiplex PCR. The repertoire consists of tens of thousands of clones, with 75% to 90% occurring once and the leading ten covering more than 10%. The sample consisted of CD4+ or CD8+ T cells sorted from blood, taken in a trial of the OX40 agonist ivuxolimab. The receptors shown here come from an adult with an advanced solid tumor such as melanoma, head and neck, liver or kidney cancer. CDR3s include the opening cysteine and the closing phenylalanine or tryptophan. D genes are given only for firm matches. The listing skips clone size in some rows; elsewhere it reads once, few, many or a size class.

v_call	d_call	cdr3_length	clone_size	j_call	cdr3_aa	cdr3_nt
TRBV29-1	TRBD2	16	.	TRBJ2-1	CSVPGLAGGTNNEQFF	TGCAGCGTCCCCGGACTAGCGGGAGGTACGAACAATGAGCAGTTCTTC
TRBV7-9	.	15	.	TRBJ2-7	CASSFSGLATTEQYF	TGTGCCAGCAGCTTTTCAGGGCTAGCTACGACGGAGCAGTACTTC
TRBV5-1	.	13	once	TRBJ1-1	CTSSRGMGTEAFF	TGCACCAGCAGCCGGGGGATGGGCACTGAAGCTTTCTTT
TRBV27	TRBD2	16	.	TRBJ2-1	CASSFPGTSSYNEQFF	TGTGCCAGCAGTTTCCCCGGGACTAGCTCCTACAATGAGCAGTTCTTC
TRBV27	TRBD2	15	.	TRBJ2-4	CASTPMGGGRNIQYF	TGTGCCAGCACCCCCATGGGGGGAGGGCGGAACATTCAGTACTTC
TRBV19	.	9	.	TRBJ1-5	CASGLAQHF	TGTGCCTCGGGTTTGGCCCAGCATTTT
TRBV7-8	.	16	.	TRBJ1-3	CASSLLSGGLGNTIYF	TGTGCCAGCAGCTTACTTTCGGGAGGTCTTGGAAACACCATATATTTT
TRBV9	.	17	.	TRBJ1-1	CASSPRGGRVLDTEAFF	TGTGCCAGCAGCCCTCGGGGGGGGCGGGTATTGGACACTGAAGCTTTCTTT
TRBV7-9	.	13	.	TRBJ2-2	CASSPPYTGELFF	TGTGCCAGCAGCCCCCCATACACCGGGGAGCTGTTTTTT
TRBV10-2	TRBD2	16	.	TRBJ2-7	CASMGTSGKLDYEQYF	TGCGCCAGCATGGGGACTAGCGGGAAATTAGACTACGAGCAGTACTTC
TRBV27	TRBD2	15	.	TRBJ2-7	CASSRTSGGYYEQYF	TGTGCCAGCAGCCGGACTAGCGGGGGATACTACGAGCAGTACTTC
TRBV2	.	14	.	TRBJ1-6	CASRESSYNSPLHF	TGTGCCAGCAGGGAGAGCTCCTATAATTCACCCCTCCACTTT
TRBV5-4	.	14	.	TRBJ2-7	CASSLWGAAYEQYF	TGTGCCAGCAGCTTGTGGGGGGCGGCTTACGAGCAGTACTTC
TRBV7-3	.	15	once	TRBJ2-2	CASSFTGYSGGELFF	TGTGCCAGCAGCTTCACGGGGTACAGCGGCGGGGAGCTGTTTTTT
TRBV7-6	.	13	.	TRBJ1-2	CASSPSPGYGYTF	TGTGCCAGCAGTCCATCCCCGGGCTATGGCTACACCTTC
TRBV27	.	12	.	TRBJ2-1	CASSGLGNEQFF	TGTGCCAGCAGTGGACTGGGGAATGAGCAGTTCTTC
TRBV15	.	16	few	TRBJ2-2	CATSRVLSGGSGELFF	TGTGCCACCAGCAGAGTTCTATCAGGAGGGAGCGGGGAGCTGTTTTTT
TRBV27	TRBD1	14	.	TRBJ2-5	CASAGTGAQETQYF	TGTGCCAGTGCCGGGACAGGGGCCCAAGAGACCCAGTACTTC
TRBV7-9	.	14	.	TRBJ2-5	CASSPDIGAETQYF	TGTGCCAGCAGCCCCGACATAGGGGCAGAGACCCAGTACTTC
TRBV6-5	.	13	.	TRBJ2-1	CASSSAGPNEQFF	TGTGCCAGCAGTTCGGCAGGGCCAAATGAGCAGTTCTTC
TRBV29-1	TRBD2	12	.	TRBJ2-1	CSGRREGNEQFF	TGCAGCGGTCGGCGGGAGGGGAATGAGCAGTTCTTC
TRBV2	TRBD1	16	.	TRBJ1-2	CASRERDSNNLYGYTF	TGTGCCAGCAGGGAACGGGACAGTAATAACCTTTATGGCTACACCTTC
TRBV25-1	.	12	few	TRBJ1-2	CASMASWYGYTF	TGTGCCAGCATGGCCTCCTGGTATGGCTACACCTTC
TRBV19	.	15	.	TRBJ2-3	CASSPYPTSTDTQYF	TGTGCCAGTAGTCCATACCCAACTAGCACAGATACGCAGTATTTT
TRBV5-1	.	14	.	TRBJ1-1	CASSLPDSGTEAFF	TGCGCCAGCAGCTTGCCTGACTCGGGCACTGAAGCTTTCTTT
TRBV27	.	14	.	TRBJ1-2	CASSLSGGNYGYTF	TGTGCCAGCAGTTTATCTGGGGGTAACTATGGCTACACCTTC
TRBV7-9	TRBD1	14	.	TRBJ2-7	CASSSGTVSYEQYF	TGTGCCAGCAGCTCCGGGACAGTCTCCTACGAGCAGTACTTC
TRBV27	.	14	.	TRBJ2-2	CASSLRLNTGELFF	TGTGCCAGCAGTTTAAGGCTGAACACCGGGGAGCTGTTTTTT
TRBV27	.	12	.	TRBJ2-5	CASSLMGETQYF	TGTGCCAGCAGTTTAATGGGGGAGACCCAGTACTTC
TRBV14	.	16	.	TRBJ1-6	CASSLSAPGKNSPLHF	TGTGCCAGCAGCCTATCAGCCCCGGGCAAGAATTCACCCCTCCACTTT
TRBV5-8	TRBD1	14	.	TRBJ1-2	CASSWRDSLYGYTF	TGTGCCAGCAGCTGGAGGGACAGCTTATATGGCTACACCTTC
TRBV27	TRBD2	14	.	TRBJ2-3	CASSLGLAGGAQYF	TGTGCCAGCAGTTTAGGGCTAGCGGGAGGTGCGCAGTATTTT
TRBV6-5	TRBD1	13	few	TRBJ1-4	CASGDRGTEKLFF	TGTGCCAGCGGCGACAGGGGGACTGAAAAACTGTTTTTT